Listed here are 27 T cell receptor beta chains from one sample, sequenced in a study of shared clonotypes between healthy human individuals. The table came from immunoSEQ multiplex PCR; TCRdb's copy has only in-frame clones and leaves some out. In the table there are roughly 2,500,000 clones, roughly 93% of which are singletons. The specimen was naive CD4+ T cells from PBMCs. Sample subset: CD45RA+ positively selected. Receptor source: a man between 18 and 29 years old in good health. Some clones in this sample may be carry-over from other donors' samples.

The V gene is TRBV9, the J gene TRBJ2-1; 14 bases are shared with TRBD2. Germline CDR1 is SGDLS and CDR2 is YYNGEE. There are 19 residues in the CDR3. Losses at the gene ends were 4 bases for V and 8 bases for J; bases not matched to a gene: 17. This CDR3 is CASSPPPPGLAGDPHEQFF. The CDR3 DNA reads TGTGCCAGCAGCCCACCCCCACCGGGACTAGCGGGAGACCCACATGAGCAGTTCTTC.

The rearrangement links TRBV28 to TRBJ2-6, with unresolved D. The germline V and J ends were trimmed by 7 bases and 0 bases, with 10 bases remaining between them. The CDR3 is 15 residues long. Germline-derived CDR1 and CDR2 are MDHEN and SYDVKM. DNA of the CDR3: TGTGCCAGCATGAACTCACGCTCTGGGGCCAACGTCCTGACTTTC. Encoded protein: CASMNSRSGANVLTF.

The chain uses TRBV30 and TRBJ1-1, with D uncertain. The germline V gene encodes CDR1 GTSNPN and CDR2 SVGIG (reference sequence). Trimming took off 3 bases at V and 4 bases at J, with 9 bases between the two ends. The CDR3 totals 12 residues. This chain's CDR3 is CAWRSQSTEAFF. CDR3 coding DNA: TGTGCCTGGAGGTCCCAGTCCACTGAAGCTTTCTTT.

The chain has TRBV4-1 and TRBJ1-3; 8 bases fit TRBD1. Germline V gene lookup returns CDR1 MGHRA and CDR2 YSYEKL. The CDR3 is made up of 17 amino acids. Trimming removed 0 bases from V and 7 bases from J; junction bases left unmatched: 11. DNA for the CDR3: TGCGCCAGCAGCCAAGAGGGTCCTGGACAGGGAGGGAACACCATATATTTT. It is translated as CASSQEGPGQGGNTIYF.

J is TRBJ1-5 and V is TRBV23-1; tentatively, D is TRBD1 (6 bases). TRBV23-1 has ORF status, its function being uncertain. Trimming removed 10 bases at V and 2 bases at J, with 12 bases between. The CDR3 is 13 amino acids. The chain's CDR3 is CATLQGCNQPQHF. In DNA form, the CDR3 reads TGCGCCACTTTACAGGGTTGCAATCAGCCCCAGCATTTT.

This chain uses TRBV12-2 with TRBJ2-7. TRBV12-2 is tagged as a pseudogene. The CDR3 covers 15 residues. The CDR3 region has the DNA TGTGCAAGTCGCTTAGGGGGCCTAGCCCCTTACGAGCAGTACTTC. Protein: CASRLGGLAPYEQYF.

The chain recombines TRBV5-1 with TRBJ2-5; 12 bases fit TRBD1. V shed 4 bases and J 5 bases; nucleotides not matched to a gene: 6. Germline CDR1 reads SGHRS; CDR2 reads YFSETQ. The CDR3 is 15 residues long. The CDR3 DNA reads TGCGCCAGCAGCACCGGGACAGGGGGCGCGGAGACCCAGTACTTC. Residues: CASSTGTGGAETQYF.

The V and J genes are TRBV29-1 and TRBJ1-2; possible D gene TRBD1, 6 bases. The V end lost 2 bases, the J end lost 6 bases, and 10 bases lay between the germline ends. The CDR3 length is 12 residues. Germline V gene lookup returns CDR1 SQVTM and CDR2 ANQGSEA. The CDR3 is CSVELQGHGYTF. CDR3 DNA sequence: TGCAGCGTTGAATTACAGGGACATGGCTACACCTTC. Together with reference TRBV29-1 and TRBJ1-2, the CDR3 gives the full variable domain: SAVISQKPSRDICQRGTSLTIQCQVDSQVTMMFWYRQQPGQSLTLIATANQGSEATYESGFVIDKFPISRPNLTFSTLTVSNMSPEDSSIYLCSVELQGHGYTFGSGTRLTVV.

The V call is TRBV28, the J call TRBJ1-4, with D possibly being TRBD1 (5 bases). The CDR3 length is 15 residues. Deletions cut 1 base from V and 8 bases from J, with 14 bases between. In germline, CDR1 is MDHEN, CDR2 SYDVKM. The CDR3 DNA follows: TGTGCCAGCAGTTTATTGGCAGGGCGAGGCGAAAAACTGTTTTTT. The encoded protein is CASSLLAGRGEKLFF.

The CDR3 DNA reads as TGCGCCAGCAGCTTCTACCGGACTAGCGGGACTGTAGGAGAGACCCAGTACTTC. It is translated as CASSFYRTSGTVGETQYF. The V and J genes are TRBV5-1 and TRBJ2-5; 12 nucleotides line up with TRBD2. V was clipped by 2 bases and J by 4 bases; unmatched bases: 12. The CDR3 runs 18 residues. Germline V lookup: CDR1 SGHRS, CDR2 YFSETQ. Together with reference TRBV5-1 and TRBJ2-5, the CDR3 gives the full variable domain: KAGVTQTPRYLIKTRGQQVTLSCSPISGHRSVSWYQQTPGQGLQFLFEYFSETQRNKGNFPGRFSGRQFSNSRSEMNVSTLELGDSALYLCASSFYRTSGTVGETQYFGPGTRLLVL.

The rearrangement links TRBV7-8 to TRBJ2-1; D gene uncertain. CDR1 is SGHVS, CDR2 FQNEAQ, per germline. The V end was cut by 6 bases, the J end by 5 bases, with 20 bases between. The CDR3 runs 16 residues. In nucleotides, the CDR3 is TGTGCCAGCAGGACACGCGAACTCGGTTGGGACAATGAGCAGTTCTTC. It translates to CASRTRELGWDNEQFF.

The genes are TRBV7-9 and TRBJ1-3; weak D call: TRBD1 (5 bases). The CDR3 length is 16 residues. The V gene's germline CDR1 is SEHNR and CDR2 FQNEAQ (reference sequence). The V and J ends lost 3 bases and 4 bases respectively, with 16 bases between them. CDR3 region: CASSFMQGVLGNTIYF. The DNA of the CDR3 is TGTGCCAGCAGCTTCATGCAGGGTGTTCTCGGAAACACCATATATTTT.

The genes are TRBV19 and TRBJ2-7; 14 bases map to TRBD2. This CDR3 comprises 17 residues. In germline, CDR1 is LNHDA, CDR2 SQIVND (reference sequence). Trimming cost V 6 bases and J 5 bases; bases outside gene matches: 12. CDR3 nucleotide sequence: TGTGCCAGTAGGCCCTTGGGACTAGCGGGAGATCTCAACGAGCAGTACTTC. Amino acids: CASRPLGLAGDLNEQYF.

The sample holds one count of this clone. The chain joins TRBV5-4 to TRBJ2-5; D gene uncertain. Trimming left V 0 bases short and J 3 bases short, with 3 bases between. This CDR3 region has 12 residues. Germline CDR1 reads SGHNT; CDR2 reads YYREEE (reference sequence). CDR3 nucleotide sequence: TGTGCCAGCAGCTTGGAGGAAGAGACCCAGTACTTC. It is translated as CASSLEEETQYF.

The rearrangement joins TRBV19 to TRBJ2-7; 10 bases match TRBD2. V shed 4 bases, J shed 7 bases, and the junction held 13 bases outside the gene matches. This CDR3 has 16 amino acids. Germline lookup yields CDR1 LNHDA and CDR2 SQIVND (reference sequence). Written as DNA, the CDR3 is TGTGCCAGTAGTAGCCCGATAGCGGGAGGCCCCCCGGAGCAGTACTTC. Translated: CASSSPIAGGPPEQYF.

This clone was seen a handful of times. The chain carries TRBV7-6 and TRBJ1-5; D not certain. Deletions cut 2 bases from V and 2 bases from J, with 10 bases between. CDR3 size: 15 residues. From germline, CDR1 is SGHVS and CDR2 FNYEAQ. CDR3 sequence reads: CASSLRAAGNQPQHF. CDR3 nucleotides: TGTGCCAGCAGCTTACGAGCGGCAGGCAATCAGCCCCAGCATTTT.

This chain uses TRBV28 with TRBJ2-1, with 13 bases that match TRBD2. The germline V gene has CDR1 MDHEN and CDR2 SYDVKM. V trimming: 2 bases; J trimming: 8 bases; junction bases outside the gene matches: 27. This CDR3 has 23 residues. The CDR3 is CASSLTRSEVSGLAGVLIDEQFF. In DNA, the CDR3 is TGTGCCAGCAGTTTAACCCGGAGTGAGGTCTCCGGACTAGCGGGGGTTTTGATCGATGAGCAGTTCTTC.

V is TRBV19 and J is TRBJ1-5; D gene ambiguous. The length of the CDR3 is 16 residues. Trimming cost V 5 bases and J 6 bases, with 20 bases left between them. CDR1 LNHDA and CDR2 SQIVND come from the germline V gene (reference sequence). CDR3 bases: TGTGCCAGTAGTGCTATTGGAAGGCGGGAGGGTCAGCCCCAGCATTTT. Translating it yields CASSAIGRREGQPQHF. The whole variable domain, filled in from reference TRBV19 and TRBJ1-5, reads DGGITQSPKYLFRKEGQNVTLSCEQNLNHDAMYWYRQDPGQGLRLIYYSQIVNDFQKGDIAEGYSVSREKKESFPLTVTSAQKNPTAFYLCASSAIGRREGQPQHFGDGTRLSIL.

This sequence joins TRBV2 and TRBJ2-2; D may be TRBD1 or TRBD2 (7 bases each). Trimming pared 6 bases from V and 4 bases from J, leaving 18 bases between. This CDR3 contains 16 residues. The V gene's germline CDR1 is SNHLY and CDR2 FYNNEI. Here the CDR3 DNA reads TGTGCCAGCAGCAAAAATCAGGGGGGGAGCACCGGGGAGCTGTTTTTT. Protein product: CASSKNQGGSTGELFF.

The rearrangement links TRBV10-3 to TRBJ1-1; weak D call: TRBD1 (5 bases). Trimming pared 4 bases from V and 1 base from J, leaving 10 bases between. This CDR3 is built from 14 residues. Per germline, CDR1 ENHRY and CDR2 SYGVKD. CDR3 DNA: TGTGCCATCAGTGTTGACAGAGGGAACACTGAAGCTTTCTTT. This codes for CAISVDRGNTEAFF.

This clone came up a few times. The chain has TRBV28 and TRBJ1-1, with D possibly matching TRBD1 (5 bases). V was trimmed by 5 bases and J by 1 base, leaving 14 bases between them. Germline lookup yields CDR1 MDHEN and CDR2 SYDVKM. This CDR3 has 15 amino acids. The CDR3 protein is CASSGPARGNTEAFF. The CDR3, as DNA: TGTGCCAGCAGTGGCCCGGCTAGGGGGAACACTGAAGCTTTCTTT.

The chain uses TRBV7-2 and TRBJ1-4; no clear D. The V and J ends lost 1 base and 5 bases respectively, with 8 bases between them. CDR1 is SGHTA and CDR2 is FQGNSA in the germline V gene. This CDR3 region has 14 residues. CDR3 in amino acids: CASSLGPPNEKLFF. In DNA form, the CDR3 reads TGTGCCAGCAGCTTAGGGCCCCCCAATGAAAAACTGTTTTTT.

The chain employs TRBV9 and TRBJ1-3, with no clear D. Trimming cost V 1 base and J 4 bases, with 6 bases left between them. Germline CDR1 is SGDLS and CDR2 is YYNGEE. The CDR3 sequence is 13 residues long. The CDR3 coding sequence is TGTGCCAGCAGCGTAAGGCCCGGAAACACCATATATTTT. Amino acids: CASSVRPGNTIYF.

This chain connects TRBV28 to TRBJ2-1, with D perhaps matching TRBD2 (5 bases). The germline V gene has CDR1 MDHEN and CDR2 SYDVKM. The CDR3 is made up of 16 amino acids. The ends were cut back, 4 bases at V and 0 bases at J, with 13 bases in the middle. The CDR3: CASSSGTSSSYNEQFF. The CDR3 nucleotides read TGTGCCAGCAGTTCGGGAACTTCAAGCTCCTACAATGAGCAGTTCTTC.

This chain links TRBV5-1 with TRBJ2-1; TRBD2 matches 9 bases. After removal of 5 bases from V and 5 bases from J, the junction contained 8 bases not matched to a gene. Germline CDR1 and CDR2: SGHRS and YFSETQ. The CDR3 spans 15 residues. In DNA, the CDR3 is TGCGCCAGCAGGTTGTTTAGCGGGAGCGACAATGAGCAGTTCTTC. It yields the protein CASRLFSGSDNEQFF.

About this clone itself: At one of its ends the junction is not consistent with the germline gene, which may arise from a read error. The CDR3, as DNA: TGTGCCAGCACCTTACGAGGGAGACAGGGAGGGGGCGAGCAGTACTTC. Translation gives CASTLRGRQGGGEQYF. This chain uses TRBV11-2 with TRBJ2-7; either TRBD1 or TRBD2 may supply D (7 bases each). Germline V gene sequence: CDR1 SGHAT, CDR2 FQNNGV. This CDR3 is 16 amino acids long.

In the case of this clone: The same CDR3 also results from other DNA sequences found in this sample. The CDR3: CASSLGTSGGKETQYF. DNA for the CDR3: TGCGCCAGCAGCTTAGGGACTAGCGGGGGCAAAGAGACCCAGTACTTC. The chain joins TRBV5-1 to TRBJ2-5, with 14 nucleotides matching TRBD2. The CDR3 runs 16 residues. Germline V CDR1 and CDR2: SGHRS, YFSETQ. The V gene end was trimmed by 2 bases and the J gene end by 3 bases; junction bases not matched to a gene: 3.